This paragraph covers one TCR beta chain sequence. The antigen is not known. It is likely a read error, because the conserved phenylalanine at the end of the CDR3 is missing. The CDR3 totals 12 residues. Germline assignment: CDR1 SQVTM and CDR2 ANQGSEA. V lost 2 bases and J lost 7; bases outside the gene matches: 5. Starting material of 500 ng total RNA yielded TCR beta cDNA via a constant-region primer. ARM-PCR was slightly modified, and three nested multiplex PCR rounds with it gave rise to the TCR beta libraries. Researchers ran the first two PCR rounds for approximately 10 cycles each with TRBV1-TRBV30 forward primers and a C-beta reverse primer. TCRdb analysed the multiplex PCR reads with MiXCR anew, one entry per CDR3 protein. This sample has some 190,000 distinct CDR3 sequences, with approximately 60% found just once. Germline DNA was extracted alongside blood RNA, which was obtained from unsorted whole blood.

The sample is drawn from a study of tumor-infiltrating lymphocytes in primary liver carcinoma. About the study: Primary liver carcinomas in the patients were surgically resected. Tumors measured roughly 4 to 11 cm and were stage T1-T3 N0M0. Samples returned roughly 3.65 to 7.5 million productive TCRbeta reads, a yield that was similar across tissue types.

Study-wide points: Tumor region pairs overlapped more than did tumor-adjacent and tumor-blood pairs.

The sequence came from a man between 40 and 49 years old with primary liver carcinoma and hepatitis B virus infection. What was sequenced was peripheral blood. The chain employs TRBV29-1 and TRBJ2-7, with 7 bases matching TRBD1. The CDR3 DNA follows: TGCAGCGTTGAATGGGACAGAGGGGAGCAGTACCTC. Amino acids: CSVEWDRGEQYL.